This T cell receptor beta chain comes out of a study of post-analysis software for immune sequencing data. This clonotype was seen only a few times. Its antigen remains unknown. Whole-study findings and limits: Controls showed lower frequencies than patients for five or six TRBV segments, and TRBV5-6, TRBV5-1 and TRBV20-1 were among these.

V was clipped by 4 bases and J by 0 bases; unmatched bases: 3. The CDR3 length is 15 residues. Germline lookup yields CDR1 SGHRS and CDR2 YFSETQ. Unique molecular identifiers tagged the TCR beta cDNA libraries. The authors obtained some 500,000 cDNA molecules from approximately 0.91 to 9.4 million T cells. TCRdb called the PCR reads again in MiXCR, with one record for every CDR3 protein. The repertoire consists of 350,000 to 500,000 distinct CDR3 sequences, with 39% occurring once and the leading ten covering around 8%. This sequence was found in a girl aged 2-10 years with multiple sclerosis. This rearrangement joins TRBV5-1 to TRBJ2-7; 11 bases align to TRBD2. Input material: blood. Here the CDR3 reads CASSATSGGSYEQYF. The CDR3 coding sequence is TGCGCCAGCAGCGCTACTAGCGGGGGCTCCTACGAGCAGTACTTC. The variable domain in full, with the rest retrieved from reference TRBV5-1 and TRBJ2-7, is KAGVTQTPRYLIKTRGQQVTLSCSPISGHRSVSWYQQTPGQGLQFLFEYFSETQRNKGNFPGRFSGRQFSNSRSEMNVSTLELGDSALYLCASSATSGGSYEQYFGPGTRLTVT.